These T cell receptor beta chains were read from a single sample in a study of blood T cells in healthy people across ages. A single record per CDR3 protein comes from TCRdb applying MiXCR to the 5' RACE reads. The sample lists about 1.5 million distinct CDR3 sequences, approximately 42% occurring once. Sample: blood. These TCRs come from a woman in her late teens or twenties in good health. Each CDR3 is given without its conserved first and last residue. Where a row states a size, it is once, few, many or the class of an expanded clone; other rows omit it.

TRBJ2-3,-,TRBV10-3,AISDSGYTDTQY
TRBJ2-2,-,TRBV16,ASSQWGTTTGELF
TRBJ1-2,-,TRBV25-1,ASSSARGGYGYT
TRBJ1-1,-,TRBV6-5,ASRPTTGLTEAF
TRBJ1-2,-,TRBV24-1,ATRTADGYGCT
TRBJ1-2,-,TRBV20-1,SATSSGTGIYGCT
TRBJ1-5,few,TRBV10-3,AISSSTLKDWPQH
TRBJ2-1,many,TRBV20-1,SARFADGRNEQF
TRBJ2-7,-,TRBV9,ASSVGAAFSYEQY
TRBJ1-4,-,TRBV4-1,ASSQETGDGEKLF
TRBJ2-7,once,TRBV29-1,SVASPAGVYEQY
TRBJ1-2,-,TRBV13,ASSRTGRGHT
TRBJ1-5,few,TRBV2,ASSEGGGGGQPQH
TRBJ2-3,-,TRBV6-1,ASIKTSGRTDTQY
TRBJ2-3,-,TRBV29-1,SVEVPSGGPDTQY
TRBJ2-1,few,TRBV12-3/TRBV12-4,ASRQNLVEQF
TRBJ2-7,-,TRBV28,ASGTTGLGYEQY
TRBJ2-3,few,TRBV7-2,ASSLGSAGGSSDTQY
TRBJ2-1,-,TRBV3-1,ASSQIAGKNEQF
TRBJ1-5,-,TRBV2,ASSERGHVLYLDQPQH
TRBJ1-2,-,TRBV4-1,ASSQSGTLYGYT
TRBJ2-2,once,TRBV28,ASSLWGYSNTGELF
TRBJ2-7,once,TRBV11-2,ASSSPVGLAPYEQY
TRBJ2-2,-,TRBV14,ASSRGGQGIAGELF
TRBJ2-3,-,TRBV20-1,SAPPSGATDTQY
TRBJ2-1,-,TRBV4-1,ASSHERTQNEQF
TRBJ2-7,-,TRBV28,ASSYRVSNEQY
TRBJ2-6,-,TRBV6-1,ASSTHPSGANVLT
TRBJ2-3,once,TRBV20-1,SAHLATPFTDTQY
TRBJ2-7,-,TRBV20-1,SAEGGDYYEQY
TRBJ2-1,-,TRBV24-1,ATSDSRGGPNEQF
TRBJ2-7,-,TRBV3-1,ASSQVYNPTQQY
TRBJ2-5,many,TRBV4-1,ASSQKSGTVRETQY
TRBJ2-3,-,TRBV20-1,SARDGGGTTDTQY
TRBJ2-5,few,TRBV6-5,ASKGWETQY
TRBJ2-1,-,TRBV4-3,ASSHSSGSSYNEQF
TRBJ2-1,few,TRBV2,ASSEARVEQF